One and the same sample provided the 29 T cell receptor beta chains below, sequenced in a study of T-cell memory formation after mild COVID-19. MiXCR, applied by TCRdb to the 5' RACE reads, yields one record per CDR3 protein. Here the sample spans roughly 200,000 distinct CDR3 sequences, just over 9.5% being singletons. Sample: PBMCs or a T cell subset sorted from them (not recorded which). These receptors all come from a man younger than 35 who had mild COVID-19 (a few samples of this study predate the infection). Cell type and time point are not known.

The sample holds a few counts of this clonotype. The chain uses TRBV5-4 and TRBJ2-5; 8 nucleotides match TRBD2. J was trimmed by 2 bases and V by 4 bases; bases with no gene match: 7. The CDR3 sequence is 15 residues long. In germline, CDR1 is SGHNT, CDR2 YYREEE (reference sequence). The CDR3 nucleotides read TGTGCCAGCAGCCCCTTAGCGGGGAAGCAAGAGACCCAGTACTTC. This encodes CASSPLAGKQETQYF.

The chain combines TRBV29-1 with TRBJ1-5; no clear D. V was clipped by 5 bases and J by 0 bases, with 8 bases between them. Germline lookup yields CDR1 SQVTM and CDR2 ANQGSEA. This CDR3 comprises 13 residues. The CDR3 loop is CSVRLNSNQPQHF. For the CDR3, the DNA is TGCAGCGTTAGGCTGAATAGCAATCAGCCCCAGCATTTT. Looking up the rest from reference TRBV29-1 and TRBJ1-5 gives the full variable domain: SAVISQKPSRDICQRGTSLTIQCQVDSQVTMMFWYRQQPGQSLTLIATANQGSEATYESGFVIDKFPISRPNLTFSTLTVSNMSPEDSSIYLCSVRLNSNQPQHFGDGTRLSIL.

This clonotype came up many times. The V and J genes are TRBV9 and TRBJ1-1; no clear D gene. The germline V and J ends were trimmed by 4 bases and 7 bases, with 17 bases remaining between them. Germline V lookup: CDR1 SGDLS, CDR2 YYNGEE. There are 14 residues in the CDR3. In DNA form, the CDR3 reads TGTGCCAGCAGCCCCCGTGCGGCACCCGGTGAAGCTTTCTTT. It yields the protein CASSPRAAPGEAFF.

This sequence joins TRBV19 and TRBJ2-5, with TRBD1 identical over 8 bases. Trimming at V came to 4 bases and at J to 5 bases, leaving 15 bases not matched to a gene. The CDR3 loop spans 17 amino acids. Germline CDR1 and CDR2: LNHDA and SQIVND (reference sequence). CDR3 nucleotides: TGTGCCAGTAGTACCGGACAGGGAGGATCGTATTGGGAGACCCAGTACTTC. Encoded protein: CASSTGQGGSYWETQYF.

This clonotype was detected only a few times. This chain connects TRBV20-1 to TRBJ2-7; the D is unclear. Trimming stripped 5 bases from V and 0 bases from J, with 14 bases between. Germline lookup yields CDR1 DFQATT and CDR2 SNEGSKA (reference sequence). The CDR3 is 14 residues long. The CDR3 DNA follows: TGCAGTGCTGGGATTCAGACGAGCTCCTACGAGCAGTACTTC. This encodes CSAGIQTSSYEQYF.

This clonotype was found a few times. The V call is TRBV5-1, the J call TRBJ1-1, with D uncertain. Germline CDR1 SGHRS, CDR2 YFSETQ. This CDR3 is 14 amino acids long. Trimming removed 0 bases at V and 2 bases at J, with 8 bases between. This CDR3 reads CASSLEQKNTEAFF. As DNA, the CDR3 is TGCGCCAGCAGCTTGGAGCAAAAAAACACTGAAGCTTTCTTT.

This clonotype occurred many times. This chain joins TRBV9 and TRBJ2-1; TRBD1 agrees at 7 bases. The CDR3 has 16 amino acids. The junction had 9 bases not matched to a gene; V was cut back by 4 bases and J by 2 bases. Germline-derived CDR1 and CDR2 are SGDLS and YYNGEE. The CDR3 sequence: CASSRSNRGTYNEQFF. CDR3 bases: TGTGCCAGCAGCCGATCAAACAGGGGCACCTACAATGAGCAGTTCTTC.

The V and J genes are TRBV28 and TRBJ1-3; 7 bases align to TRBD1. The CDR3 runs to 17 residues. V shed 5 bases, J shed 1 base, and the junction held 11 bases outside the gene matches. The germline V gene encodes CDR1 MDHEN and CDR2 SYDVKM. The CDR3 protein is CASSPPNRGFSGNTIYF. The CDR3 DNA sequence: TGTGCCAGCAGTCCACCCAACAGGGGTTTTTCTGGAAACACCATATATTTT.

This rearrangement joins TRBV5-1 to TRBJ2-4; TRBD1 matches 8 bases. Per germline, CDR1 SGHRS and CDR2 YFSETQ. The J segment lost 6 bases and the V segment lost 4 bases, leaving 6 bases of the junction unmatched. The CDR3 length is 14 residues. DNA for the CDR3: TGCGCCAGCAGCCCTCGGACAGGGACAAACATTCAGTACTTC. Translation gives CASSPRTGTNIQYF.

The chain couples TRBV28 to TRBJ2-7, with 16 bases that match TRBD2. V lost 5 bases to trimming and J lost 6 bases; unmatched junction nucleotides: 10. From germline, CDR1 is MDHEN and CDR2 SYDVKM. This CDR3 is built from 17 residues. CDR3 amino acids: CASSPNPGLAGGPEQYV. CDR3 sequence (DNA): TGTGCCAGCAGTCCCAATCCGGGACTAGCGGGGGGGCCCGAGCAGTACGTC.

V is TRBV5-6 and J is TRBJ1-2; no clear D. The germline V gene encodes CDR1 SGHDT and CDR2 YYEEEE. This CDR3 spans 12 amino acids. The V end lost 0 bases, the J end lost 7 bases, and 7 bases lay between the germline ends. The CDR3 DNA reads as TGTGCCAGCAGCTTGGATATACGTGGCTACACCTTC. Its protein product is CASSLDIRGYTF.

The table lists this clonotype with a few counts. This sequence joins TRBV5-1 and TRBJ2-2, with 8 bases aligning to TRBD1. CDR1 is SGHRS and CDR2 is YFSETQ in the germline V gene. The CDR3 has 14 residues. The junction had 2 bases not matched to a gene; V was cut back by 4 bases and J by 3 bases. The CDR3 region is CASSATGDTGELFF. The CDR3 DNA reads TGCGCCAGCAGCGCGACAGGGGACACCGGGGAGCTGTTTTTT. Variable domain in full (rest from reference TRBV5-1 and TRBJ2-2): KAGVTQTPRYLIKTRGQQVTLSCSPISGHRSVSWYQQTPGQGLQFLFEYFSETQRNKGNFPGRFSGRQFSNSRSEMNVSTLELGDSALYLCASSATGDTGELFFGEGSRLTVL.

This clonotype was seen only a few times. J is TRBJ1-4 and V is TRBV5-1; perhaps TRBD1 as D (5 bases). CDR1 is SGHRS, CDR2 YFSETQ, per germline. V dropped 1 base and J dropped 8 bases, with 15 bases sitting between them. The CDR3 extends over 15 amino acids. The CDR3 bases are TGCGCCAGCAGCTTGTTCCAGGGCACCGGGGAAAAACTGTTTTTT. Its protein is CASSLFQGTGEKLFF.

This clonotype was seen many times. The rearrangement uses TRBV10-3 and TRBJ1-2; 10 nucleotides match TRBD1. CDR1 is ENHRY and CDR2 is SYGVKD in the germline V gene. The CDR3 sequence is 13 residues long. V trimming: 4 bases; J trimming: 4 bases; junction bases outside the gene matches: 0. The CDR3 sequence: CAISGTGGYGYTF. The CDR3 DNA is TGTGCCATCAGTGGGACAGGGGGCTATGGCTACACCTTC.

This clonotype was detected a few times. V gene TRBV23-1 combines with J gene TRBJ2-7; 8 bases match TRBD1. TRBV23-1 counts as an open reading frame of uncertain function. The CDR3 has 15 amino acids. V was clipped by 1 base and J by 5 bases; unmatched bases: 7. As DNA, the CDR3 is TGCGCCAGCAGTCAATGGACAGGGAAAATGAACGAGCAGTACTTC. Amino acid sequence: CASSQWTGKMNEQYF.

This rearrangement joins TRBV20-1 to TRBJ2-2, with D unresolved. Trimming removed 0 bases from V and 8 bases from J, with 10 bases in between. The CDR3 spans 13 residues. Germline V gene sequence: CDR1 DFQATT, CDR2 SNEGSKA (reference sequence). The CDR3 reads CSARDYRVGELFF. CDR3 coding DNA: TGCAGTGCTAGAGATTATAGGGTGGGGGAGCTGTTTTTT.

This clonotype has more than one count but fewer than ten. The chain carries TRBV9 and TRBJ2-5; 8 bases fit TRBD2. CDR1 is SGDLS and CDR2 is YYNGEE in the germline V gene. This CDR3 region has 16 residues. Trimming took 3 bases from V and 2 from J; bases not matched to a gene: 9. The CDR3 DNA sequence: TGTGCCAGCAGCGCCCGGGGGGGCACAGTTCAAGAGACCCAGTACTTC. Translation: CASSARGGTVQETQYF.

The rearrangement joins TRBV6-6 to TRBJ1-1; unclear D gene. Trimming left V 6 bases short and J 7 bases short, with 18 bases between. The germline gives CDR1 MNHNY, CDR2 SVGAGI (reference sequence). CDR3 size: 14 residues. The CDR3 loop is CASSQFLGISEAFF. The CDR3 DNA reads as TGTGCCAGCAGCCAATTCTTAGGTATAAGTGAAGCTTTCTTT.

In its sample, this clonotype was seen many times. This chain links TRBV5-1 with TRBJ1-2; 7 nucleotides agree with TRBD1. Germline V gene sequence: CDR1 SGHRS, CDR2 YFSETQ. The CDR3 extends over 16 amino acids. Trimming removed 4 bases from V and 3 bases from J; junction bases left unmatched: 12. The CDR3 coding sequence is TGCGCCAGCAGCACTACAGGGGACTCGGCGGACTATGGCTACACCTTC. Translation gives CASSTTGDSADYGYTF.

This clonotype has only a few counts. V is TRBV10-3 and J is TRBJ1-2; 7 bases map to TRBD1. CDR1 is ENHRY and CDR2 is SYGVKD in the germline V gene. This CDR3 region has 12 residues. J lost 4 bases, V lost 7 bases, and 3 bases had no gene match. The CDR3 region is CAIKAGGYGYTF. CDR3 in DNA: TGTGCCATCAAGGCAGGGGGCTATGGCTACACCTTC.

This rearrangement joins TRBV20-1 to TRBJ1-5, with D unresolved. The V and J ends lost 6 bases and 4 bases respectively, with 19 bases between them. The CDR3 is made up of 15 amino acids. The germline V gene encodes CDR1 DFQATT and CDR2 SNEGSKA (reference sequence). CDR3 sequence (DNA): TGCAGTGCACTCGCCGTCGGGGTGGGGAATCAGCCCCAGCATTTT. Amino acids: CSALAVGVGNQPQHF.

V usage is TRBV20-1 and J usage is TRBJ1-2, with D possibly matching TRBD1 (6 bases). The CDR3 consists of 13 residues. The germline V gene encodes CDR1 DFQATT and CDR2 SNEGSKA (reference sequence). Trimming pared 3 bases from V and 6 bases from J, leaving 14 bases between. CDR3 loop: CSARGGQGNGYTF. The CDR3 nucleotides read TGCAGTGCTAGGGGGGGGCAGGGAAATGGCTACACCTTC.

This clonotype was counted ten times or more. The V and J genes are TRBV5-1 and TRBJ2-3; weak D call: TRBD2 (5 bases). The germline V and J ends were trimmed by 0 bases and 5 bases, with 7 bases remaining between them. Germline loops: CDR1 SGHRS, CDR2 YFSETQ. The CDR3 extends over 13 amino acids. As DNA, the CDR3 is TGCGCCAGCAGCTTGGGAGGGAGAGATACGCAGTATTTT. Its protein is CASSLGGRDTQYF.

In its sample, this clonotype was seen a few times. The chain links TRBV4-3 to TRBJ2-1, with 12 bases that match TRBD2. This CDR3 has 18 amino acids. The germline V gene has CDR1 LGHNA and CDR2 YSLEER. The trim removed 2 bases at V and 8 bases at J, leaving 13 bases unmatched. The CDR3 bases are TGCGCCAGCAGCCAATCTCCCTCTAGCGGGGGGGCCGGGGATGAGCAGTTCTTC. Its translation: CASSQSPSSGGAGDEQFF.

The rearrangement uses TRBV25-1 and TRBJ1-4; no definite D call. The germline V gene has CDR1 MGHDK and CDR2 SYGVNS. This CDR3 spans 14 amino acids. V was shortened by 2 bases and J by 7 bases, with 11 bases between the two germline ends. The CDR3 coding sequence is TGTGCCAGCAGTGAAGGTCGTCGGGGTGAAAAACTGTTTTTT. As protein: CASSEGRRGEKLFF.

There are a few counts of this clonotype. The gene calls are TRBV12-3 or TRBV12-4 and TRBJ1-2, with D perhaps TRBD1 (5 bases). The CDR3 extends over 20 amino acids. Trimming took 0 bases from V and 5 from J, leaving 28 bases between them. In DNA form, the CDR3 reads TGTGCCAGCAGTTTAGCGCAGTCAGGCACGGGGGGGTCCCCCCGGTATGGCTACACCTTC. Protein: CASSLAQSGTGGSPRYGYTF.

The sample holds one count of this clonotype. The chain couples TRBV11-2 to TRBJ1-2; 7 bases line up with TRBD1. This CDR3 contains 13 residues. Germline assignment: CDR1 SGHAT and CDR2 FQNNGV. The V segment lost 7 bases and the J segment 8 bases; nucleotides outside the gene matches: 10. The CDR3 loop reads CASIPQGREGYTF. The CDR3 DNA sequence: TGTGCCAGCATCCCACAGGGGCGAGAGGGCTACACCTTC. Drawing the rest from reference TRBV11-2 and TRBJ1-2, the complete variable domain is EAGVAQSPRYKIIEKRQSVAFWCNPISGHATLYWYQQILGQGPKLLIQFQNNGVVDDSQLPKDRFSAERLKGVDSTLKIQPAKLEDSAVYLCASIPQGREGYTFGSGTRLTVV.

This clonotype was seen a few times. The chain recombines TRBV20-1 with TRBJ1-5; TRBD1 might be the D (6 bases). The germline gives CDR1 DFQATT, CDR2 SNEGSKA (reference sequence). V was shortened by 3 bases and J by 2 bases, with 23 bases between the two germline ends. The CDR3 consists of 18 residues. CDR3 DNA sequence: TGCAGTGCTAGCCGGGCGTTTCAGGGGTATTCTGGCAATCAGCCCCAGCATTTT. Translated, it gives CSASRAFQGYSGNQPQHF.

This clonotype has a handful of counts. This rearrangement joins TRBV20-1 to TRBJ1-2, with D maybe TRBD1 (5 bases). Trimming left V 7 bases short and J 5 bases short, with 14 bases between. The CDR3 length is 12 residues. Germline assignment: CDR1 DFQATT and CDR2 SNEGSKA (reference sequence). CDR3 sequence (DNA): TGCAGTGTTGGGACGGCTACATATGGCTACACCTTC. This sequence encodes CSVGTATYGYTF.